A single sample is the source of the 26 T cell receptor beta chains below, sequenced in a study of low-dose radiotherapy and immunotherapy resistance in tumors. Time point given: before trial treatment. A roughly 20-cycle PCR with a constant-region primer and V-primer adapter amplified TCRs. A single record per CDR3 protein comes from TCRdb applying MiXCR to the reads. The table has some 45,000 distinct CDR3 sequences, 12% seen once. The sample consisted of PBMCs, taken before treatment. Receptors originate from a female donor with ovarian cancer.

This clonotype was detected ten times or more. V usage is TRBV20-1 and J usage is TRBJ2-5, with D unclear. V was cut by 1 base and J by 10 bases, with 19 bases left in between. CDR3 size: 14 residues. The germline CDR1 and CDR2 sequences are DFQATT and SNEGSKA (reference sequence). CDR3 region: CSARVRTGHQSQYF. The CDR3 DNA follows: TGCAGTGCTAGAGTCCGGACGGGCCATCAGAGCCAGTACTTC.

This clonotype was picked up many times. A junction end diverges from the germline sequence, so it may reflect a read error. The rearrangement links TRBV7-9 to TRBJ2-3, with D possibly being TRBD1 (5 bases). Germline V gene sequence: CDR1 SEHNR, CDR2 FQNEAQ (reference sequence). The CDR3 is 14 amino acids. CDR3 protein: CASRLAQGGDTQYF. The CDR3 DNA reads as TGTGCCAGCAGATTAGCCCAGGGTGGAGATACGCAGTATTTT.

This clonotype was seen ten or more times. J is TRBJ2-1 and V is TRBV28; D unclear. Germline V gene lookup returns CDR1 MDHEN and CDR2 SYDVKM. The CDR3 is made up of 11 amino acids. Trimming removed 4 bases at V and 4 bases at J, with 2 bases between. The CDR3 region has the DNA TGTGCCAGCAGTTATTACAATGAGCAGTTCTTC. Its protein product is CASSYYNEQFF.

This clonotype was recorded at least ten times. The chain links TRBV5-1 to TRBJ1-2; D not resolved. V was shortened by 0 bases and J by 5 bases, with 14 bases between the two germline ends. The germline V gene has CDR1 SGHRS and CDR2 YFSETQ. This CDR3 region has 15 residues. CDR3 in amino acids: CASSLAPPPGYGYTF. DNA for the CDR3: TGCGCCAGCAGCTTGGCCCCCCCCCCTGGGTATGGCTACACCTTC.

This clonotype showed up just a few times. This sequence joins TRBV27 and TRBJ2-1; TRBD2 matches at 11 bases. Germline CDR1 and CDR2: MNHEY and SMNVEV (reference sequence). This CDR3 contains 15 residues. V was clipped by 6 bases and J by 5 bases; unmatched bases: 6. CDR3 amino acids: CASSSTSGGDNEQFF. CDR3 bases: TGTGCCAGCAGCTCCACTAGCGGGGGCGACAATGAGCAGTTCTTC.

In regard to this clonotype: A read error is the likely source, as a far larger clone sits one nucleotide away. This chain links TRBV5-3 with TRBJ1-5; D is unclear. Being an ORF, TRBV5-3 has a function that is uncertain. CDR3 size: 14 residues. Trimming took 8 bases from V and 3 from J, leaving 15 bases between them. DNA of the CDR3: TGTGCCAGCGGCGTCTATCAGGACAATCAGCCCCAGCATTTT. Translation: CASGVYQDNQPQHF.

This clonotype has a count of ten or more. This chain connects TRBV13 to TRBJ2-7; D may correspond to TRBD1 or TRBD2 (5 bases each). Trimming removed 0 bases at V and 0 bases at J, with 6 bases between. The germline V gene encodes CDR1 PRHDT and CDR2 FYEKMQ (reference sequence). The length of the CDR3 is 14 residues. CDR3 residues: CASSLGGTSYEQYF. The CDR3 DNA reads TGTGCCAGCAGCTTAGGGGGGACCTCCTACGAGCAGTACTTC.

This rearrangement joins TRBV5-5 to TRBJ2-1, with 15 nucleotides matching TRBD2. With V trimmed by 0 bases and J by 2 bases, 3 bases remained unmatched. CDR1 is SGHKS and CDR2 is YYEKEE in the germline V gene (reference sequence). The CDR3 covers 18 residues. The CDR3 DNA is TGTGCCAGCAGCTTGGTTCGGACTAGCGGGGGGGCCTACAATGAGCAGTTCTTC. Translating it yields CASSLVRTSGGAYNEQFF.

Turning to this clonotype: A far more abundant clone sits one base away, making this likely a read error. The chain couples TRBV5-8 to TRBJ1-1; tentative D call: TRBD1 (6 bases). Germline V gene data show CDR1 as SGHTS and CDR2 as YDEGEE. The CDR3 runs to 14 residues. The CDR3 DNA follows: TGCGCCACCAGCTTCAGGGGAGAGGGCACTGAAGCTTTCTTT. It specifies CATSFRGEGTEAFF.

This clonotype showed up many times. This rearrangement joins TRBV5-5 to TRBJ2-2; TRBD2 matches 10 bases. With 4 bases clipped from V and 0 bases from J, the junction kept 9 bases outside the gene matches. CDR3 length: 18 amino acids. From germline, CDR1 is SGHKS and CDR2 YYEKEE (reference sequence). The CDR3 DNA follows: TGTGCCAGCAGCACGTCCCTACTAGCGGGGTCGAACACCGGGGAGCTGTTTTTT. Translating it yields CASSTSLLAGSNTGELFF.

The sample holds many counts of this clonotype. The rearrangement joins TRBV5-1 to TRBJ2-1; 15 bases are a match to TRBD2. The CDR3 loop spans 16 amino acids. V was pared by 4 bases and J by 6 bases, with 5 bases of the junction left unmatched. Per the germline V gene, CDR1 is SGHRS and CDR2 is YFSETQ. The CDR3 nucleotides are TGCGCCAGCAGCGGACTAGCGGGGGGGCTGGGCAATGAGCAGTTCTTC. Its translation: CASSGLAGGLGNEQFF.

This clonotype occurred many times. V gene TRBV2 combines with J gene TRBJ2-7; D not certain. This CDR3 is 12 amino acids long. Germline V gives CDR1 SNHLY, CDR2 FYNNEI. With 5 bases removed from V and 0 bases from J, the gap between germline ends came to 5 bases. CDR3 sequence (DNA): TGTGCCAGCAGTTTTAGCTCCTACGAGCAGTACTTC. Translated: CASSFSSYEQYF.

This clonotype was picked up many times. The junction shows a germline mismatch at one end, possibly a read error. This chain links TRBV7-2 with TRBJ2-2; no firm D call. The CDR3 runs to 14 residues. The V gene's germline CDR1 is SGHTA and CDR2 FQGNSA. As DNA, the CDR3 is TGTGCCAGCAGCTTACCGTCGAAGACCGGGGAGCTGTTTTTT. This sequence encodes CASSLPSKTGELFF.

Many counts were recorded for this clonotype. The chain combines TRBV12-3 or TRBV12-4 with TRBJ2-3; 9 bases match TRBD2. Germline trimming cut 5 bases from V and 5 bases from J; bases unmatched to any gene: 5. The CDR3 covers 14 residues. CDR3 amino acids: CASSVGLAGDTQYF. In DNA, the CDR3 is TGTGCCAGCAGTGTGGGACTAGCTGGAGATACGCAGTATTTT.

This clonotype was seen many times. The chain combines TRBV29-1 with TRBJ2-3; the D is unclear. Trimming cost V 8 bases and J 4 bases, with 16 bases left between them. This CDR3 has 13 residues. CDR1 is SQVTM and CDR2 is ANQGSEA in the germline V gene. CDR3: CSSGPAGADTQYF. DNA of the CDR3: TGCAGCTCAGGACCAGCAGGAGCAGATACGCAGTATTTT.

This clonotype was observed many times. The V call is TRBV25-1, the J call TRBJ1-2; 7 bases align to TRBD1. V trimming: 4 bases; J trimming: 8 bases; junction bases outside the gene matches: 10. The CDR3 is made up of 14 amino acids. Germline V gene lookup returns CDR1 MGHDK and CDR2 SYGVNS. CDR3 in amino acids: CASSGQGRSRGYTF. CDR3 DNA sequence: TGTGCCAGCAGTGGACAGGGACGTTCGAGGGGCTACACCTTC.

This clonotype was counted at least ten times. V is TRBV5-8 and J is TRBJ2-3; the D gene is possibly TRBD2 (6 bases). The V and J ends lost 2 bases and 2 bases respectively, with 9 bases between them. This CDR3 has 14 residues. Germline loops: CDR1 SGHTS, CDR2 YDEGEE. The CDR3 is CASSLRGLTDTQYF. The DNA of the CDR3 is TGTGCCAGCAGCTTACGGGGACTCACAGATACGCAGTATTTT. The whole variable domain, remainder taken from reference TRBV5-8 and TRBJ2-3, is EAGVTQSPTHLIKTRGQQATLRCSPISGHTSVYWYQQALGLGLQFLLWYDEGEERNRGNFPPRFSGRQFPNYSSELNVNALELEDSALYLCASSLRGLTDTQYFGPGTRLTVL.

This clonotype was counted at least ten times. The J gene is TRBJ2-7, the V gene TRBV28; 8 bases are shared with TRBD1. Unmatched junction bases numbered 5, after V lost 5 bases and J lost 5 bases. This CDR3 contains 13 residues. CDR1 and CDR2 (germline): MDHEN, SYDVKM. The CDR3 region is CASSPGGEDEQYF. The CDR3 nucleotides read TGTGCCAGCAGTCCAGGGGGCGAGGACGAGCAGTACTTC.

This clonotype was found many times. The chain employs TRBV5-6 and TRBJ1-1, with a possible D match to TRBD1 (6 bases). The CDR3 consists of 14 residues. The germline gives CDR1 SGHDT, CDR2 YYEEEE. The V end lost 3 bases, the J end lost 10 bases, and 19 bases lay between the germline ends. The CDR3 is CASSSFAAQGTAFF. For the CDR3, the DNA is TGTGCCAGCAGCTCCTTTGCGGCACAGGGCACAGCTTTCTTT. Drawing the rest from reference TRBV5-6 and TRBJ1-1, the complete variable domain is DAGVTQSPTHLIKTRGQQVTLRCSPKSGHDTVSWYQQALGQGPQFIFQYYEEEERQRGNFPDRFSGHQFPNYSSELNVNALLLGDSALYLCASSSFAAQGTAFFGQGTRLTVV.

There are many counts of this clonotype. The gene calls are TRBV12-3 or TRBV12-4 and TRBJ1-2; 9 nucleotides align to TRBD1. The CDR3 extends over 14 amino acids. The V and J ends lost 7 bases and 8 bases, in that order; junction bases with no gene match: 11. The CDR3 sequence is CASTLWTGASGYTF. DNA of the CDR3: TGTGCCAGCACCCTATGGACAGGGGCTTCAGGCTACACCTTC.

This clonotype was counted many times. This chain connects TRBV28 to TRBJ2-5; tentative D call: TRBD2 (6 bases). The CDR3 has 14 residues. Trimming cost V 6 bases and J 2 bases, with 13 bases left between them. CDR1 is MDHEN and CDR2 is SYDVKM in the germline V gene. CDR3 protein: CASSPSGWQETQYF. The CDR3 DNA follows: TGTGCCAGCAGCCCAAGCGGGTGGCAAGAGACCCAGTACTTC. The variable domain in full, completed from reference TRBV28 and TRBJ2-5, reads DVKVTQSSRYLVKRTGEKVFLECVQDMDHENMFWYRQDPGLGLRLIYFSYDVKMKEKGDIPEGYSVSREKKERFSLILESASTNQTSMYLCASSPSGWQETQYFGPGTRLLVL.

This clonotype was seen at least ten times. This chain uses TRBV29-1 with TRBJ1-1, with 8 positions matching TRBD1. V lost 5 bases, J lost 11 bases, and 13 bases stayed unmatched. Germline V gene data show CDR1 as SQVTM and CDR2 as ANQGSEA. There are 13 residues in the CDR3. CDR3 nucleotides: TGCAGCGTTAGCAGGACAGGGATGTTGGAGGCTTTCTTT. It is translated as CSVSRTGMLEAFF.

This clonotype was observed many times. The chain carries TRBV12-3 or TRBV12-4 and TRBJ1-2, with D unclear. The CDR3 consists of 12 residues. The germline V and J ends were trimmed by 3 bases and 3 bases, with 5 bases remaining between them. The DNA of the CDR3 is TGTGCCAGCAGTTTCCAGGACTATGGCTACACCTTC. It is translated as CASSFQDYGYTF.

This clonotype came up many times. The V gene is TRBV28, the J gene TRBJ1-1; TRBD1 is a possible D gene (6 bases). CDR1 is MDHEN and CDR2 is SYDVKM in the germline V gene. CDR3 length: 14 residues. The V and J ends lost 3 bases and 7 bases respectively, with 15 bases between them. The chain's CDR3 is CASSFGQMGREAFF. The CDR3 DNA reads TGTGCCAGCAGTTTTGGACAGATGGGCCGTGAAGCTTTCTTT.

This clonotype was recorded at least ten times. The chain is built from TRBV7-9 and TRBJ2-1; 11 bases align to TRBD1. Germline assignment: CDR1 SEHNR and CDR2 FQNEAQ (reference sequence). The CDR3 has 18 residues. The trim removed 5 bases at V and 8 bases at J, leaving 17 bases unmatched. Here the CDR3 DNA reads TGTGCCAGCAGCCCTGGATTCGTCTCGGACAGGGGGCGGGATGAGCAGTTCTTC. Residues: CASSPGFVSDRGRDEQFF.

The chain links TRBV18 to TRBJ2-1; D call uncertain. Germline V gives CDR1 KGHSH, CDR2 LQKENI. V was pared by 5 bases and J by 7 bases, with 15 bases between. This CDR3 comprises 14 residues. CDR3 sequence reads: CASSTVSHGNEQFF. The CDR3 DNA reads as TGTGCCAGCTCAACAGTCTCCCACGGGAATGAGCAGTTCTTC. Based on the CDR3 plus reference TRBV18 and TRBJ2-1, the full variable domain is NAGVMQNPRHLVRRRGQEARLRCSPMKGHSHVYWYRQLPEEGLKFMVYLQKENIIDESGMPKERFSAEFPKEGPSILRIQQVVRGDSAAYFCASSTVSHGNEQFFGPGTRLTVL.